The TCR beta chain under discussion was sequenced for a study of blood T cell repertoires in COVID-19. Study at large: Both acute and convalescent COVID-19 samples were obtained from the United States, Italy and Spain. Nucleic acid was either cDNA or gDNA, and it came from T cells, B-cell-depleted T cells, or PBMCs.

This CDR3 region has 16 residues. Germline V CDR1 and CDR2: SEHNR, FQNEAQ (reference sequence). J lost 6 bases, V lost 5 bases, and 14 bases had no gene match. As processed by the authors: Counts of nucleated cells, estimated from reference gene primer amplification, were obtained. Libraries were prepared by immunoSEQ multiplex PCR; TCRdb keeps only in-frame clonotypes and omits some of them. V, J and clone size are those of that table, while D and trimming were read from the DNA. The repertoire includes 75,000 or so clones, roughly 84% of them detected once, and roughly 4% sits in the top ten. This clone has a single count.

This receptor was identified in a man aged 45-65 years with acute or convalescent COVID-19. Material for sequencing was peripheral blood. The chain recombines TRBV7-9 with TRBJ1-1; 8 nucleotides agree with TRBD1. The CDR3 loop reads CASSRPLGQGGAEAFF. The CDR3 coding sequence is TGTGCCAGCAGCCGCCCTCTAGGACAGGGAGGCGCTGAAGCTTTCTTT.